The next 2 T cell receptor beta chains were all read from a single sample in a study of blood T cell repertoires in COVID-19. The assay was immunoSEQ multiplex PCR, and TCRdb's table has in-frame clones only and misses some. The sample has about 58,000 clones; about 77% are singletons. The sample taken for sequencing was peripheral blood. These receptors were obtained from a human donor in a cohort sampled during active COVID-19.

The sample holds a few counts of this clone. The chain is built from TRBV7-2 and TRBJ2-5, with 11 bases fitting TRBD2. The CDR3 has 14 amino acids. The trim removed 5 bases at V and 3 bases at J, leaving 2 bases unmatched. CDR1 SGHTA and CDR2 FQGNSA come from the germline V gene. The CDR3 here is CASSQGLAEETQYF. The CDR3 coding sequence is TGTGCCAGCAGCCAGGGACTAGCGGAAGAGACCCAGTACTTC. The full variable domain, its missing parts supplied by reference TRBV7-2 and TRBJ2-5, is GAGVSQSPSNKVTEKGKDVELRCDPISGHTALYWYRQSLGQGLEFLIYFQGNSAPDKSGLPSDRFSAERTGGSVSTLTIQRTQQEDSAVYLCASSQGLAEETQYFGPGTRLLVL.

The chain is built from TRBV6-1 and TRBJ1-3; 9 positions match TRBD1. Per the germline V gene, CDR1 is MNHNS and CDR2 is SASEGT. The J segment lost 5 bases and the V segment lost 0 bases, leaving 5 bases of the junction unmatched. This CDR3 region has 16 residues. CDR3 DNA sequence: TGTGCCAGCAGTGAAGCGCTAGGACAGGGGCGAAACACCATATATTTT. Its protein is CASSEALGQGRNTIYF.